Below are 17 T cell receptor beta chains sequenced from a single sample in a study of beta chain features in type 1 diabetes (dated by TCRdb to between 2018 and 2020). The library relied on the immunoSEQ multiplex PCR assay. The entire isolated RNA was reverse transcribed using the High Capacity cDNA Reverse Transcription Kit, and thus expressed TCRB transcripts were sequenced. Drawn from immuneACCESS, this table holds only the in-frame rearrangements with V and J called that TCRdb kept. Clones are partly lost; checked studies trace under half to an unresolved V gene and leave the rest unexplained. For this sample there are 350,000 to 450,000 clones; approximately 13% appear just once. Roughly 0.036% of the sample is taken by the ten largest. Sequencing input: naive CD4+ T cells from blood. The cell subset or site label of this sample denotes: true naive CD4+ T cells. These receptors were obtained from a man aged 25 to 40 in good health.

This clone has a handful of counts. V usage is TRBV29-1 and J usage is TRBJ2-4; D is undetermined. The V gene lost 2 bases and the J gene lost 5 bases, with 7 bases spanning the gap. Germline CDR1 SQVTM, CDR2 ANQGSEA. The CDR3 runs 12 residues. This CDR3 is CSVESPENIQYF. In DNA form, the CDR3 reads TGCAGCGTTGAATCCCCTGAAAACATTCAGTACTTC.

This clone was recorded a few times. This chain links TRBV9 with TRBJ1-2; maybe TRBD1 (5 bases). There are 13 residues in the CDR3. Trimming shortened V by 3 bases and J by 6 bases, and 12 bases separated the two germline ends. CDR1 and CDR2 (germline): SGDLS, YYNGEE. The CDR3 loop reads CASSDRPGNGYTF. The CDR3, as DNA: TGTGCCAGCAGCGACCGTCCAGGGAATGGCTACACCTTC.

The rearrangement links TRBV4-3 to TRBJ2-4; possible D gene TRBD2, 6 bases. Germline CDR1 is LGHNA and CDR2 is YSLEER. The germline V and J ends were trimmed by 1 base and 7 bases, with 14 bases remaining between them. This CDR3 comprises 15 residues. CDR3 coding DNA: TGCGCCAGCAGCCAAGCAGGGTCAGGAGGGAACATTCAGTACTTC. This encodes CASSQAGSGGNIQYF.

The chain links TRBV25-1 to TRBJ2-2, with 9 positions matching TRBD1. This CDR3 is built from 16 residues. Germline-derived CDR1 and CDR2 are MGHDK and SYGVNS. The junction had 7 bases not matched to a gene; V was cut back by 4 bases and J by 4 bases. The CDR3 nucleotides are TGTGCCAGCAGTGGCCCCGGGACAGGGTTCACCGGGGAGCTGTTTTTT. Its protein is CASSGPGTGFTGELFF.

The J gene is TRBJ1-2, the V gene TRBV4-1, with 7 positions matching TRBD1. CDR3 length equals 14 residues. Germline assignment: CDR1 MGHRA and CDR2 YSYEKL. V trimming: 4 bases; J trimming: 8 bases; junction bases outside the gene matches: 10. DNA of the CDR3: TGCGCCAGCAGCCTTATTCCGGGACAGCAGGGCTACACCTTC. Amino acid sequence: CASSLIPGQQGYTF.

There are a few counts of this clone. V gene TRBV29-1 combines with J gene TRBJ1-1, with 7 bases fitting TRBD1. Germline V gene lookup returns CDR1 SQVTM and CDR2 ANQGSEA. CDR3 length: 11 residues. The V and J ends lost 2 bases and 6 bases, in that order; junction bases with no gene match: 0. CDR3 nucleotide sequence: TGCAGCGTTGAAACAGGGGCTGAAGCTTTCTTT. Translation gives CSVETGAEAFF. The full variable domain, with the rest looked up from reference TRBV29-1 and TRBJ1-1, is SAVISQKPSRDICQRGTSLTIQCQVDSQVTMMFWYRQQPGQSLTLIATANQGSEATYESGFVIDKFPISRPNLTFSTLTVSNMSPEDSSIYLCSVETGAEAFFGQGTRLTVV.

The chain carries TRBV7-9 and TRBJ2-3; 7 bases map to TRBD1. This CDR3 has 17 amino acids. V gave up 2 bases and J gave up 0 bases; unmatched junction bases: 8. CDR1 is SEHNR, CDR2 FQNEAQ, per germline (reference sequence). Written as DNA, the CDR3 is TGTGCCAGCAGCTTACCGGACAGGACCGCTAGCACAGATACGCAGTATTTT. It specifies CASSLPDRTASTDTQYF.

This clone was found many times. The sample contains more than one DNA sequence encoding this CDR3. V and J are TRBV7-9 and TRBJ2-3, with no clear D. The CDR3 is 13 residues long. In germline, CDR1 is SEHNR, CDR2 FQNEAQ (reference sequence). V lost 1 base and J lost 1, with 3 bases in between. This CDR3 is CASSLVGTDTQYF. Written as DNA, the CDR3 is TGTGCCAGCAGCTTAGTGGGCACAGATACGCAGTATTTT. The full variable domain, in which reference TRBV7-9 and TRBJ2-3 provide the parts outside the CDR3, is DTGVSQNPRHKITKRGQNVTFRCDPISEHNRLYWYRQTLGQGPEFLTYFQNEAQLEKSRLLSDRFSAERPKGSFSTLEIQRTEQGDSAMYLCASSLVGTDTQYFGPGTRLTVL.

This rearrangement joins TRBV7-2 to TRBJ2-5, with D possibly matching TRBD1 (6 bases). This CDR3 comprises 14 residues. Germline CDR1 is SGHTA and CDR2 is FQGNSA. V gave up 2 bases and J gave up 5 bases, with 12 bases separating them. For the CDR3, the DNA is TGTGCCAGCAGCTTAACGGGACAATGGGAGACCCAGTACTTC. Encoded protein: CASSLTGQWETQYF.

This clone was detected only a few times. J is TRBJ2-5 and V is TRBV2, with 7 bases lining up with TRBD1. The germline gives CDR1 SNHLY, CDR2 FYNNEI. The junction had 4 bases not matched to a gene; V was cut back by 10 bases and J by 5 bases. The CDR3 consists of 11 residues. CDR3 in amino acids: CATTGEETQYF. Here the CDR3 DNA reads TGTGCCACCACAGGGGAGGAGACCCAGTACTTC.

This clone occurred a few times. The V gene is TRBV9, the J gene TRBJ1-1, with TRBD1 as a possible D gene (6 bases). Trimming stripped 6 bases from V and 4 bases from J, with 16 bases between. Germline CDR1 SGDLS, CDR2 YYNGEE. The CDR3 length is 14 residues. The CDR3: CASNQGRWGTEAFF. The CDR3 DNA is TGTGCCAGCAATCAGGGGCGATGGGGCACTGAAGCTTTCTTT.

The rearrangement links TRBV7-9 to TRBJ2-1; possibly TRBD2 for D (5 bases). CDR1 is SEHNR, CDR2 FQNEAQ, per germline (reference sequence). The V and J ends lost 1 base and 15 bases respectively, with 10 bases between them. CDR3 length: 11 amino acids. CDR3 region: CASSLEHAGFF. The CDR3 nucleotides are TGTGCCAGCAGCTTAGAACACGCGGGGTTCTTC.

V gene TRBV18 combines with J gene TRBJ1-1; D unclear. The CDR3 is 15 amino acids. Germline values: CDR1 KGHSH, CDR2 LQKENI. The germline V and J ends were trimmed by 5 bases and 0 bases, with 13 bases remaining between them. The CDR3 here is CASSSRADMNTEAFF. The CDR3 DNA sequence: TGTGCCAGCTCATCACGAGCAGATATGAACACTGAAGCTTTCTTT. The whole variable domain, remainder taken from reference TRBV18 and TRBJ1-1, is NAGVMQNPRHLVRRRGQEARLRCSPMKGHSHVYWYRQLPEEGLKFMVYLQKENIIDESGMPKERFSAEFPKEGPSILRIQQVVRGDSAAYFCASSSRADMNTEAFFGQGTRLTVV.

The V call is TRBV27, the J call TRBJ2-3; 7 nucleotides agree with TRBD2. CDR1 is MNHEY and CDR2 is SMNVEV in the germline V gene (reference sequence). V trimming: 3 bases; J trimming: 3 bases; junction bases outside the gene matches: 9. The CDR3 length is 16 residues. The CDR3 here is CASSLSGVVRTDTQYF. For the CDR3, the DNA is TGTGCCAGCAGTTTGAGCGGGGTGGTTAGAACAGATACGCAGTATTTT.

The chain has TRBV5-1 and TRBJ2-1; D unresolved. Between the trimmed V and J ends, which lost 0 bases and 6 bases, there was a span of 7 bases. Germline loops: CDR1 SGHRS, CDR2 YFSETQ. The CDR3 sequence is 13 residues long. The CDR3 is CASSLARLNEQFF. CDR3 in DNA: TGCGCCAGCAGCTTGGCACGGCTCAATGAGCAGTTCTTC.

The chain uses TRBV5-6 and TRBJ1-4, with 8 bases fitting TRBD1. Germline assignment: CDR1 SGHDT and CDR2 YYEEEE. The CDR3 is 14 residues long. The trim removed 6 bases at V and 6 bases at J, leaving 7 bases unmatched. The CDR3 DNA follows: TGTGCCAGCACTCGCAGGGGACAGGATGAAAAACTGTTTTTT. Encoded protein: CASTRRGQDEKLFF.

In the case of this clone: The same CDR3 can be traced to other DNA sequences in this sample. The CDR3 sequence is CASSLGDTQYF. CDR3 coding DNA: TGTGCCAGCAGTCTGGGAGATACGCAGTATTTT. This chain links TRBV6-5 with TRBJ2-3; unclear D gene. Germline CDR1 is MNHEY and CDR2 is SVGAGI. CDR3 length equals 11 residues. V lost 5 bases to trimming and J lost 5 bases, with 5 bases between them.